The 20 T cell receptor beta chains given below trace back to one sample, sequenced in a study of cytomegalovirus exposure and HLA in healthy donors. Amplification used 60 Vbeta primers and 13 Jbeta primers. Method: immunoSEQ multiplex PCR; TCRdb's copy keeps in-frame clones and lacks some. Its table lists under 60,000 clones. Sequencing used PBMCs. Receptors originate from a woman aged 30 to 39 in good health and CMV-seropositive.

The chain joins TRBV2 to TRBJ2-7; 11 bases fit TRBD2. V dropped 5 bases and J dropped 2; count of bases not matched to a gene: 5. CDR1 is SNHLY, CDR2 FYNNEI, per germline. This CDR3 contains 15 residues. As DNA, the CDR3 is TGTGCCAGCAGTCCAGGACTAGCGGGCACCTACGAGCAGTACTTC. Translating it yields CASSPGLAGTYEQYF.

V is TRBV5-6 and J is TRBJ2-2, with 7 bases matching TRBD1. CDR3 length equals 15 residues. Trimming removed 4 bases from V and 1 base from J; junction bases left unmatched: 4. CDR1 is SGHDT, CDR2 YYEEEE, per germline. CDR3 in amino acids: CASSPGGWNTGELFF. DNA for the CDR3: TGTGCCAGCAGCCCAGGGGGTTGGAACACCGGGGAGCTGTTTTTT.

The chain combines TRBV18 with TRBJ2-7, with TRBD2 identical over 10 bases. Germline V CDR1 and CDR2: KGHSH, LQKENI. The junction had 7 bases not matched to a gene; V was cut back by 6 bases and J by 2 bases. The CDR3 has 15 amino acids. The CDR3 spells CASSPASGGPYEQYF. CDR3 DNA: TGTGCCAGCTCCCCCGCTAGCGGGGGTCCCTACGAGCAGTACTTC. The full variable domain, with the rest looked up from reference TRBV18 and TRBJ2-7, is NAGVMQNPRHLVRRRGQEARLRCSPMKGHSHVYWYRQLPEEGLKFMVYLQKENIIDESGMPKERFSAEFPKEGPSILRIQQVVRGDSAAYFCASSPASGGPYEQYFGPGTRLTVT.

The J gene is TRBJ1-2, the V gene TRBV7-9, with a tentative D call TRBD1 (6 bases). The germline V gene has CDR1 SEHNR and CDR2 FQNEAQ (reference sequence). This CDR3 contains 18 residues. Trimming cost V 0 bases and J 4 bases, with 21 bases left between them. The CDR3 DNA is TGTGCCAGCAGCTTAGCGCGGGGGCCAGCAGGCGGAGGCTATGGCTACACCTTC. It encodes CASSLARGPAGGGYGYTF. Full variable domain (missing parts from reference TRBV7-9 and TRBJ1-2): DTGVSQNPRHKITKRGQNVTFRCDPISEHNRLYWYRQTLGQGPEFLTYFQNEAQLEKSRLLSDRFSAERPKGSFSTLEIQRTEQGDSAMYLCASSLARGPAGGGYGYTFGSGTRLTVV.

The genes are TRBV30 and TRBJ2-2, with D tentatively TRBD1 (7 bases). V was trimmed by 8 bases and J by 2 bases, leaving 15 bases between them. From germline, CDR1 is GTSNPN and CDR2 SVGIG (reference sequence). The CDR3 sequence is 14 residues long. The CDR3 protein is CAGGGGVNTGELFF. The CDR3 nucleotides are TGTGCCGGAGGGGGCGGGGTTAACACCGGGGAGCTGTTTTTT.

V and J are TRBV7-9 and TRBJ2-1; 7 bases are shared with TRBD2. Trimming at V came to 0 bases and at J to 2 bases, leaving 1 base not matched to a gene. CDR1 and CDR2 from the germline V gene are SEHNR and FQNEAQ (reference sequence). CDR3 size: 15 residues. The CDR3 reads CASSLAGRPYNEQFF. The CDR3 DNA reads TGTGCCAGCAGCTTAGCCGGGAGGCCCTACAATGAGCAGTTCTTC.

The rearrangement joins TRBV19 to TRBJ1-5, with a tentative D call TRBD1 (6 bases). The length of the CDR3 is 15 residues. In germline, CDR1 is LNHDA, CDR2 SQIVND (reference sequence). V lost 6 bases and J 9 bases, leaving 21 bases between the germline ends. The CDR3, as DNA: TGTGCCAGTAGCCCCCCGGACAGACGCGGAGGGCCCCAGCATTTT. Translated: CASSPPDRRGGPQHF.

The chain employs TRBV18 and TRBJ1-2; 9 bases align to TRBD1. V shed 1 base, J shed 4 bases, and the junction held 4 bases outside the gene matches. The V gene's germline CDR1 is KGHSH and CDR2 LQKENI. The CDR3 extends over 15 amino acids. The CDR3 DNA reads TGTGCCAGCTCACCACTCACAGGGGGCGGCTATGGCTACACCTTC. This encodes CASSPLTGGGYGYTF.

The chain carries TRBV6-5 and TRBJ1-6; D might be TRBD1 (5 bases). V dropped 2 bases and J dropped 4 bases, with 12 bases sitting between them. Germline lookup yields CDR1 MNHEY and CDR2 SVGAGI. The CDR3 spans 16 residues. CDR3 nucleotides: TGTGCCAGCAGTTACGACAGCGTGCCATATAATTCACCCCTCCACTTT. It translates to CASSYDSVPYNSPLHF.

The chain couples TRBV7-9 to TRBJ2-3; 10 bases are a match to TRBD2. The CDR3 totals 16 residues. Germline loops: CDR1 SEHNR, CDR2 FQNEAQ (reference sequence). Trimming removed 2 bases from V and 3 bases from J; junction bases left unmatched: 5. For the CDR3, the DNA is TGTGCCAGCAGCTTACCCCTAGCGGGAGAGACAGATACGCAGTATTTT. It is translated as CASSLPLAGETDTQYF.

The V gene is TRBV30, the J gene TRBJ2-7, with D possibly matching TRBD1 (5 bases). V was shortened by 4 bases and J by 0 bases, with 13 bases between the two germline ends. CDR1 GTSNPN and CDR2 SVGIG come from the germline V gene (reference sequence). CDR3 length equals 14 residues. The CDR3 coding sequence is TGTGCCTGGAAAAAGGGGCCCAGCTCCTACGAGCAGTACTTC. Its protein is CAWKKGPSSYEQYF.

The rearrangement uses TRBV10-3 and TRBJ2-7; 8 positions match TRBD1. CDR1 and CDR2 from the germline V gene are ENHRY and SYGVKD. CDR3 length: 15 residues. Losses at the gene ends were 6 bases for V and 5 bases for J; bases not matched to a gene: 12. The CDR3: CAIRGGATGDHEQYF. DNA of the CDR3: TGTGCCATCAGGGGGGGTGCGACAGGGGACCACGAGCAGTACTTC.

V and J are TRBV5-4 and TRBJ2-1; tentative D call: TRBD1 (6 bases). The germline V and J ends were trimmed by 4 bases and 4 bases, with 15 bases remaining between them. The germline V gene encodes CDR1 SGHNT and CDR2 YYREEE (reference sequence). The CDR3 totals 15 residues. CDR3 protein: CASSPTGGSYNEQFF. The CDR3 nucleotides are TGTGCCAGCAGCCCGACAGGCGGCTCGTACAATGAGCAGTTCTTC. The full variable domain, with the rest looked up from reference TRBV5-4 and TRBJ2-1, is ETGVTQSPTHLIKTRGQQVTLRCSSQSGHNTVSWYQQALGQGPQFIFQYYREEENGRGNFPPRFSGLQFPNYSSELNVNALELDDSALYLCASSPTGGSYNEQFFGPGTRLTVL.

The chain combines TRBV2 with TRBJ1-5; 10 bases agree with TRBD1. Trimming at V came to 6 bases and at J to 2 bases, leaving 4 bases not matched to a gene. Germline V gene sequence: CDR1 SNHLY, CDR2 FYNNEI. This CDR3 comprises 15 residues. As DNA, the CDR3 is TGTGCCAGCAGCCGGGACAGGGGAGGCAATCAGCCCCAGCATTTT. Translation gives CASSRDRGGNQPQHF.

V and J are TRBV5-1 and TRBJ2-5; 10 positions agree with TRBD2. Losses at the gene ends were 0 bases for V and 5 bases for J; bases not matched to a gene: 7. The CDR3 is 16 residues long. Germline CDR1 and CDR2: SGHRS and YFSETQ. This CDR3 is CASSLEPAGGMETQYF. CDR3 DNA sequence: TGCGCCAGCAGCTTGGAGCCAGCGGGGGGGATGGAGACCCAGTACTTC.

The chain joins TRBV28 to TRBJ2-5; TRBD1 matches at 11 bases. Germline V gene sequence: CDR1 MDHEN, CDR2 SYDVKM. The CDR3 contains 14 residues. The ends lost 8 bases at V and 4 bases at J; junction bases unmatched: 6. CDR3 in amino acids: CASREDRGRETQYF. The CDR3 DNA reads TGTGCCAGCCGCGAGGACAGGGGGCGAGAGACCCAGTACTTC.

The rearrangement joins TRBV4-2 to TRBJ1-3, with D unclear. Germline assignment: CDR1 LGHNA and CDR2 YNFKEQ. V dropped 3 bases and J dropped 1 base, with 13 bases sitting between them. The CDR3 runs to 16 residues. The CDR3 loop is CASSQGLASSGNTIYF. The CDR3 coding sequence is TGTGCCAGCAGCCAGGGTCTAGCGTCGTCTGGAAACACCATATATTTT.

The V call is TRBV5-6, the J call TRBJ2-7, with D possibly being TRBD1 (6 bases). Germline-derived CDR1 and CDR2 are SGHDT and YYEEEE. V was shortened by 3 bases and J by 1 base, with 14 bases between the two germline ends. The CDR3 length is 15 residues. The DNA of the CDR3 is TGTGCCAGCAGCTCTGTGACAGGAATATCCTACGAGCAGTACTTC. Translated, it gives CASSSVTGISYEQYF.

V and J are TRBV6-5 and TRBJ1-2, with D unclear. The CDR3 sequence is 15 residues long. V gave up 2 bases and J gave up 5 bases, with 15 bases separating them. Germline V gene data show CDR1 as MNHEY and CDR2 as SVGAGI. The CDR3 spells CASSYGRGADYGYTF. The CDR3 bases are TGTGCCAGCAGTTACGGGCGGGGTGCCGATTATGGCTACACCTTC.

The chain joins TRBV6-1 to TRBJ2-7, with D tentatively TRBD2 (5 bases). V was pared by 3 bases and J by 6 bases, with 15 bases between. CDR3 size: 14 residues. CDR1 and CDR2 (germline): MNHNS, SASEGT. CDR3 in amino acids: CASSEPSRASEQYF. The CDR3 DNA reads TGTGCCAGCAGTGAGCCTAGCCGAGCGAGCGAGCAGTACTTC.